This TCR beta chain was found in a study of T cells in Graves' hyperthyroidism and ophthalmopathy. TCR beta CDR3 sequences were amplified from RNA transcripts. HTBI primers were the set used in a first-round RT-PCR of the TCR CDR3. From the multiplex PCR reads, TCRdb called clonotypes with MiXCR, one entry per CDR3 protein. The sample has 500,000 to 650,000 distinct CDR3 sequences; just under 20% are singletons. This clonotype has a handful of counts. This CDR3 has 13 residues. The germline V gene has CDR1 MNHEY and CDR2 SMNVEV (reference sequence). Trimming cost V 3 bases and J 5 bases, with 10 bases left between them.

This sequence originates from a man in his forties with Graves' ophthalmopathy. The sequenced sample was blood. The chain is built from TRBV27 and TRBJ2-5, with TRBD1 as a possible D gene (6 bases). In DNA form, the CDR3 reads TGTGCCAGCAGTTTCACAGGGTTGGAGACCCAGTACTTC. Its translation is CASSFTGLETQYF.